The next 19 T cell receptor beta chains were all read from a single sample in a study of blood T cell repertoires in COVID-19 (dated by TCRdb to 2018 to 2021). The library was obtained by the immunoSEQ multiplex PCR assay. Held by TCRdb, this immuneACCESS table contains in-frame sequences only and omits some clones. Under half of the omission traces to an unresolved V gene where checked; the cause of the rest is unknown. The sample table shows some 150,000 clones, and around 82% are seen once. Jointly, the top ten make up 3.5% to 4.5% of the sample. Material: peripheral blood. These receptors came from a woman aged 60 to 75 with acute or convalescent COVID-19.

The rearrangement uses TRBV24-1 and TRBJ2-2; TRBD2 is a possible D gene (6 bases). The CDR3 is made up of 15 amino acids. Between the trimmed V and J ends, which lost 5 bases and 6 bases, there was a span of 15 bases. Germline CDR1 KGHDR, CDR2 SFDVKD. The CDR3 DNA reads TGTGCCACCAGTGCCATAGGGCGGGGAGCCGGGGAGCTGTTTTTT. This sequence encodes CATSAIGRGAGELFF.

This clone was observed a handful of times. This sequence joins TRBV19 and TRBJ1-2; tentative D call: TRBD1 (6 bases). CDR3 length equals 14 residues. Trimming cost V 6 bases and J 0 bases, with 11 bases left between them. Germline CDR1 reads LNHDA; CDR2 reads SQIVND (reference sequence). For the CDR3, the DNA is TGTGCCAGTAGACAGGGTAACGCTAACTATGGCTACACCTTC. This translates into CASRQGNANYGYTF.

The gene calls are TRBV7-2 and TRBJ1-1; weak D call: TRBD1 (5 bases). CDR1 is SGHTA, CDR2 FQGNSA, per germline. The V and J ends lost 2 bases and 3 bases respectively, with 10 bases between them. CDR3 length: 14 residues. The DNA for the CDR3 is TGTGCCAGCAGCTTAATCGGGGGGGACACTGAAGCTTTCTTT. Its translation: CASSLIGGDTEAFF. Together with reference TRBV7-2 and TRBJ1-1, the CDR3 gives the full variable domain: GAGVSQSPSNKVTEKGKDVELRCDPISGHTALYWYRQSLGQGLEFLIYFQGNSAPDKSGLPSDRFSAERTGGSVSTLTIQRTQQEDSAVYLCASSLIGGDTEAFFGQGTRLTVV.

The chain couples TRBV27 to TRBJ1-4; D is unclear. Germline V lookup: CDR1 MNHEY, CDR2 SMNVEV (reference sequence). The CDR3 is made up of 14 amino acids. Trimming left V 7 bases short and J 7 bases short, with 16 bases between. The CDR3 is CASKIPESGEKLFF. CDR3 bases: TGTGCCAGCAAGATCCCCGAGTCAGGTGAAAAACTGTTTTTT.

This clone was seen a handful of times. The chain carries TRBV15 and TRBJ1-3; a weak D match, TRBD1 (5 bases). Between the trimmed V and J ends, which lost 6 bases and 8 bases, there was a span of 20 bases. Germline V gives CDR1 LNHNV, CDR2 YYDKDF (reference sequence). The CDR3 runs to 15 residues. CDR3 sequence: CATRLNPSSRDTIYF. The CDR3 DNA sequence: TGTGCCACCAGGCTCAACCCCAGTTCCAGGGACACCATATATTTT. Complete variable domain (other parts from reference TRBV15 and TRBJ1-3): DAMVIQNPRYQVTQFGKPVTLSCSQTLNHNVMYWYQQKSSQAPKLLFHYYDKDFNNEADTPDNFQSRRPNTSFCFLDIRSPGLGDTAMYLCATRLNPSSRDTIYFGEGSWLTVV.

This clone was counted once. This chain connects TRBV5-1 to TRBJ1-1; D is undetermined. Per germline, CDR1 SGHRS and CDR2 YFSETQ. The CDR3 is 13 residues long. V lost 6 bases and J 1 base, leaving 10 bases between the germline ends. The CDR3 is CASTSNSNTEAFF. Here the CDR3 DNA reads TGCGCCAGCACTTCCAACTCGAACACTGAAGCTTTCTTT.

This clone was counted once. J is TRBJ2-1 and V is TRBV9; TRBD2 matches 10 bases. The CDR3 loop spans 15 amino acids. The germline gives CDR1 SGDLS, CDR2 YYNGEE. Losses at the gene ends were 3 bases for V and 6 bases for J; bases not matched to a gene: 6. CDR3 in DNA: TGTGCCAGCAGCGGCGGACTAGCGGCAGTCAATGAGCAGTTCTTC. Its protein product is CASSGGLAAVNEQFF.

CDR3 DNA sequence: TGTGCCAGCAGCTCGTACCGGGACTACCAATACGAGCAGTACTTC. This sequence encodes CASSSYRDYQYEQYF. V and J are TRBV7-2 and TRBJ2-7, with TRBD2 matching over 7 bases. V lost 4 bases to trimming and J lost 4 bases; unmatched junction nucleotides: 10. Germline V lookup: CDR1 SGHTA, CDR2 FQGNSA. The CDR3 length is 15 residues.

This chain uses TRBV27 with TRBJ2-3; possible D gene TRBD2, 7 bases. CDR3 length: 18 residues. Trimming shortened V by 2 bases and J by 5 bases, and 23 bases separated the two germline ends. Germline CDR1 and CDR2: MNHEY and SMNVEV (reference sequence). CDR3 sequence reads: CASSLVGGEGGARDTQYF. The CDR3 nucleotides read TGTGCCAGCAGTTTAGTGGGCGGGGAGGGGGGTGCCCGAGATACGCAGTATTTT.

The genes are TRBV27 and TRBJ1-4; 10 positions match TRBD1. V lost 4 bases to trimming and J lost 8 bases; unmatched junction nucleotides: 4. Germline-derived CDR1 and CDR2 are MNHEY and SMNVEV (reference sequence). The CDR3 is 14 amino acids. The CDR3 loop reads CASSSGQGYEKLFF. The CDR3 coding sequence is TGTGCCAGCAGTTCGGGACAGGGGTACGAAAAACTGTTTTTT.

V is TRBV7-2 and J is TRBJ1-1, with a possible D match to TRBD1 (5 bases). Deletions cut 7 bases from V and 5 bases from J, with 14 bases between. CDR1 is SGHTA, CDR2 FQGNSA, per germline. The CDR3 runs to 13 residues. The CDR3 DNA reads as TGTGCCAGCAACCCCCGAGCAGGGACTGAAGCTTTCTTT. This codes for CASNPRAGTEAFF. Drawing the rest from reference TRBV7-2 and TRBJ1-1, the complete variable domain is GAGVSQSPSNKVTEKGKDVELRCDPISGHTALYWYRQSLGQGLEFLIYFQGNSAPDKSGLPSDRFSAERTGGSVSTLTIQRTQQEDSAVYLCASNPRAGTEAFFGQGTRLTVV.

The CDR3 DNA follows: TGTGCCAGCAGCAATAGCGGGAGGTCCTTCTCCTACGAGCAGTACTTC. Protein sequence: CASSNSGRSFSYEQYF. V and J are TRBV7-8 and TRBJ2-7, with 10 bases matching TRBD2. This CDR3 is 16 amino acids long. V was pared by 5 bases and J by 0 bases, with 7 bases of the junction left unmatched. From germline, CDR1 is SGHVS and CDR2 FQNEAQ.

This sequence joins TRBV4-3 and TRBJ1-2, with TRBD1 matching over 7 bases. Germline loops: CDR1 LGHNA, CDR2 YSLEER. This CDR3 spans 15 amino acids. Trimming cost V 1 base and J 7 bases; bases outside gene matches: 9. CDR3 nucleotides: TGCGCCAGCAGCCAAGTATCTGGACAGGTCTCTGGCTACACCTTC. This translates into CASSQVSGQVSGYTF.

This clone was detected only once. The chain has TRBV28 and TRBJ1-6; 9 bases align to TRBD1. Germline V gives CDR1 MDHEN, CDR2 SYDVKM. The trim removed 5 bases at V and 10 bases at J, leaving 12 bases unmatched. There are 16 residues in the CDR3. The CDR3 spells CASSQTGGYLGSPLHF. CDR3 nucleotides: TGTGCCAGCAGTCAGACAGGGGGTTATTTGGGCTCACCCCTCCACTTT.

The chain recombines TRBV5-4 with TRBJ1-1, with TRBD1 matching over 8 bases. Germline V gene data show CDR1 as SGHNT and CDR2 as YYREEE (reference sequence). V shed 2 bases and J 4 bases; nucleotides not matched to a gene: 4. This CDR3 is built from 14 residues. Here the CDR3 DNA reads TGTGCCAGCAGCTTAACAGGGGGGAGCACTGAAGCTTTCTTT. Translation: CASSLTGGSTEAFF.

The V and J genes are TRBV5-4 and TRBJ1-5; D unresolved. Germline CDR1 SGHNT, CDR2 YYREEE (reference sequence). The CDR3 runs 15 residues. Deletions cut 4 bases from V and 0 bases from J, with 11 bases between. The DNA of the CDR3 is TGTGCCAGCAGCCCAGGCGGAGGTAGCAATCAGCCCCAGCATTTT. It specifies CASSPGGGSNQPQHF.

The chain combines TRBV12-3 or TRBV12-4 with TRBJ2-3, with TRBD1 identical over 8 bases. With V trimmed by 6 bases and J by 9 bases, 5 bases remained unmatched. This CDR3 region has 12 residues. The CDR3 here is CASRQDRETQYF. CDR3 coding DNA: TGTGCCAGCAGACAGGACAGGGAAACGCAGTATTTT.

This clone has a single count. This chain joins TRBV6-6 and TRBJ1-5; 7 bases are shared with TRBD1. This CDR3 comprises 15 residues. Per germline, CDR1 MNHNY and CDR2 SVGAGI (reference sequence). With V trimmed by 2 bases and J by 1 base, 2 bases remained unmatched. The CDR3 region is CASSYGQESNQPQHF. The CDR3 region has the DNA TGTGCCAGCAGTTACGGACAGGAGAGCAATCAGCCCCAGCATTTT.

The V gene is TRBV14, the J gene TRBJ2-7; TRBD1 matches 7 bases. This CDR3 comprises 15 residues. J lost 3 bases, V lost 1 base, and 6 bases had no gene match. Germline loops: CDR1 SGHDN, CDR2 FVKESK. The CDR3 reads CASSQAATGIYEQYF. CDR3 bases: TGTGCCAGCAGCCAAGCGGCGACAGGGATCTACGAGCAGTACTTC.